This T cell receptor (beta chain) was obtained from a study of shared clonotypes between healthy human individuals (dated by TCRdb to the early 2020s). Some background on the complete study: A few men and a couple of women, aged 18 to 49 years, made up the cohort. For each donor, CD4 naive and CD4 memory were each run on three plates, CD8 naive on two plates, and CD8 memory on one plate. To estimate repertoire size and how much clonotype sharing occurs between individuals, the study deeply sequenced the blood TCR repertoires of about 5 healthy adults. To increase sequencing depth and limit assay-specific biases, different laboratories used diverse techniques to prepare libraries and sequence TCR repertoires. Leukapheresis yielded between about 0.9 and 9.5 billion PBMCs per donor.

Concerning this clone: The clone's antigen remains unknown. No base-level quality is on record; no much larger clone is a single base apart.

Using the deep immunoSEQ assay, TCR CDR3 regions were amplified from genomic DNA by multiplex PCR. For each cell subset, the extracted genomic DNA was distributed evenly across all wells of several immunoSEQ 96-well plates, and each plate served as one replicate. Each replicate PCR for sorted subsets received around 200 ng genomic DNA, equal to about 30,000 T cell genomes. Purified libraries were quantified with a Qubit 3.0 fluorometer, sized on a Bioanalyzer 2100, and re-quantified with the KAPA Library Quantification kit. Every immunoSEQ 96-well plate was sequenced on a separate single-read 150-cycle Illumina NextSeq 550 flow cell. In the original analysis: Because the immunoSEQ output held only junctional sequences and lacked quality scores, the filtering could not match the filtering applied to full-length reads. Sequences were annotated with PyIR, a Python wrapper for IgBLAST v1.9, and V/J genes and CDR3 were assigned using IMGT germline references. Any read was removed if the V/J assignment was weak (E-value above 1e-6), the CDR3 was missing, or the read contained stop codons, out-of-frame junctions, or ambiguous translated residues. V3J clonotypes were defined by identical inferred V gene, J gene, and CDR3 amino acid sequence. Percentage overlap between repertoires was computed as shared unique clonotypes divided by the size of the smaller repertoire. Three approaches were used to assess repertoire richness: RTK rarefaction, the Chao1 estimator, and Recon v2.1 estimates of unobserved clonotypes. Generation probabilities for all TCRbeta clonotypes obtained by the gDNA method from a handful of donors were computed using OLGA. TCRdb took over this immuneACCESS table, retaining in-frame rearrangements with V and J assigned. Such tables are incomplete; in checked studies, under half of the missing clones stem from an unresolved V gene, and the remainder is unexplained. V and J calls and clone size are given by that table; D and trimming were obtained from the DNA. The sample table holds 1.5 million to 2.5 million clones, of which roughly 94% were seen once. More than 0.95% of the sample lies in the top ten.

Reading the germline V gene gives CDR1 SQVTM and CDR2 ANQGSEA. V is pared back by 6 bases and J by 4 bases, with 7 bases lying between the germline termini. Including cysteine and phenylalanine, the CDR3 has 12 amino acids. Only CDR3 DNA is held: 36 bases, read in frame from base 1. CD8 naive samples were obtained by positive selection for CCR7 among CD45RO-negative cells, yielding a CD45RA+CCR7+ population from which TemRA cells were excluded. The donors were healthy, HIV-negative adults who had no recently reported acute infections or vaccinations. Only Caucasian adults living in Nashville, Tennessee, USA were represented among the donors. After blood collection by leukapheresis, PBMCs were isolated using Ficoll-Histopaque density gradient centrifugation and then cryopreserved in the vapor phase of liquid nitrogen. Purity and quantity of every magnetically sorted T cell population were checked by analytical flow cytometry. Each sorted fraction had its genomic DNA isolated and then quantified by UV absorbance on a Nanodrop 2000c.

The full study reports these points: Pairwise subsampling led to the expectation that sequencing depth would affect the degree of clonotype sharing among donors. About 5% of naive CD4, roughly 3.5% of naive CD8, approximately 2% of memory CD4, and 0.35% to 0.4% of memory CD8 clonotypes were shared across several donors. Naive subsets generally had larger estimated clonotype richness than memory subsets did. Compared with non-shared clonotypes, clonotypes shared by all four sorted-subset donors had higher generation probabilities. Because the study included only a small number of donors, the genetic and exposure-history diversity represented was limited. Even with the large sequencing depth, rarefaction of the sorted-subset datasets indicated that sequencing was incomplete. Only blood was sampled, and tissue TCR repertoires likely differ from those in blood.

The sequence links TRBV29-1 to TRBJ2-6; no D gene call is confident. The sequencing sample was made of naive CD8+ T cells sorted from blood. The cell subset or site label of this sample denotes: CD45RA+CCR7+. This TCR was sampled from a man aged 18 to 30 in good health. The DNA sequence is TGCAGCGTGTCCGGGGGGGCCAACGTCCTGACTTTC. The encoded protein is CSVSGGANVLTF.